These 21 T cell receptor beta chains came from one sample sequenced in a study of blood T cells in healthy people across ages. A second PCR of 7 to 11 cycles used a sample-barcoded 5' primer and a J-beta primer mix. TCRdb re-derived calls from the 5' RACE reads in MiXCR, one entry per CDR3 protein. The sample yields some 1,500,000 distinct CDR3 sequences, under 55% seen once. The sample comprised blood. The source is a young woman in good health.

The CDR3 coding sequence is TGTGCCAGCAGACCGAGACAGGGCCACTCTGGGGCCAACGTCCTGACTTTC. It translates to CASRPRQGHSGANVLTF. The chain has TRBV6-1 and TRBJ2-6, with 7 bases identical to TRBD1. This CDR3 region has 17 residues. Germline lookup yields CDR1 MNHNS and CDR2 SASEGT. V was clipped by 6 bases and J by 0 bases; unmatched bases: 8.

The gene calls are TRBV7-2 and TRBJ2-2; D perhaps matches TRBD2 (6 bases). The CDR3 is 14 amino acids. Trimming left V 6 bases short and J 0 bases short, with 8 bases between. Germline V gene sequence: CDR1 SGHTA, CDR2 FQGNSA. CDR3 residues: CASRPGANTGELFF. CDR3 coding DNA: TGTGCCAGCAGGCCGGGAGCGAACACCGGGGAGCTGTTTTTT.

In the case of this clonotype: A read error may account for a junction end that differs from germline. As DNA, the CDR3 is TGTTCCAGCAGCTTAGGTGTTTACGAGCAGTACTTC. Translated, it gives CSSSLGVYEQYF. The rearrangement uses TRBV7-9 and TRBJ2-5; D is unclear. The end of the DNA is better explained by TRBJ2-7, so the J call may be wrong. This CDR3 is built from 12 residues. Germline-derived CDR1 and CDR2 are SEHNR and FQNEAQ (reference sequence).

The CDR3 is CASSLELGGHIQYF. The CDR3 region has the DNA TGTGCCAGCAGCTTAGAATTGGGTGGGCACATTCAGTACTTC. This chain joins TRBV11-2 and TRBJ2-4, with D hard to call. Germline values: CDR1 SGHAT, CDR2 FQNNGV. V was clipped by 0 bases and J by 8 bases, with 11 bases between them. The CDR3 totals 14 residues.

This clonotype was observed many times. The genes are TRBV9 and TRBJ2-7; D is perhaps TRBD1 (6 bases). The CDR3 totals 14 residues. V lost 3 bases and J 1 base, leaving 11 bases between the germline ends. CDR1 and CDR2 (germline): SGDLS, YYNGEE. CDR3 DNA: TGTGCCAGCAGCGCTATAGGGGGTTCCTACGAGCAGTACTTC. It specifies CASSAIGGSYEQYF.

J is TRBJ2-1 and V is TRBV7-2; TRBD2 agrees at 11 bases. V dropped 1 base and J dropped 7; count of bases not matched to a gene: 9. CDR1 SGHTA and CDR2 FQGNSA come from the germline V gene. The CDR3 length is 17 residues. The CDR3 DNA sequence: TGTGCCAGCAGCTTAGTCCGGGGACTAGCGGAAGAGAATGAGCAGTTCTTC. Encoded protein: CASSLVRGLAEENEQFF.

DNA for the CDR3: TGCGCCAGCAGCCAAGATTCCCCGGACGGGGGACTTTACAATGAGCAGTTCTTC. Residues: CASSQDSPDGGLYNEQFF. The gene calls are TRBV4-1 and TRBJ2-1, with D maybe TRBD2 (6 bases). Trimming removed 0 bases at V and 4 bases at J, with 19 bases between. Germline lookup yields CDR1 MGHRA and CDR2 YSYEKL. The CDR3 length is 18 residues.

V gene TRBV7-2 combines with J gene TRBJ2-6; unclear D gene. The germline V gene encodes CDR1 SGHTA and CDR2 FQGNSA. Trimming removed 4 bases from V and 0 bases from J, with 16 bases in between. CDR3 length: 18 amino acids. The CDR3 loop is CASSSLAVQSSGANVLTF. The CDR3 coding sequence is TGTGCCAGCAGCTCCCTGGCAGTACAAAGCTCTGGGGCCAACGTCCTGACTTTC.

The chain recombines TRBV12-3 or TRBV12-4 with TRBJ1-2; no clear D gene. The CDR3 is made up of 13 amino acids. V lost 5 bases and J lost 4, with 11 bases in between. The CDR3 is CASSRGRFYGYTF. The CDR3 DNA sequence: TGTGCCAGCAGTAGAGGACGGTTCTATGGCTACACCTTC.

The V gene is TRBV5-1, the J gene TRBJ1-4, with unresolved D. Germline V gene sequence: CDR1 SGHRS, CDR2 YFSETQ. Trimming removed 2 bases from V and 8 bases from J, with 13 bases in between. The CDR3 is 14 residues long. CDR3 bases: TGCGCCAGCAGCTTTAGTGAAGTGAGCGAAAAACTGTTTTTT. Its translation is CASSFSEVSEKLFF.

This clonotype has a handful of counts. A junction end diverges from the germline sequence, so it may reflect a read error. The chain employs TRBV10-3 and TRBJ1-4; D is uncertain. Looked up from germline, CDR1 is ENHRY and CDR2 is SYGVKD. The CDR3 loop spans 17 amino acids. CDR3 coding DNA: TGTGCCATCAGTGAGTCGACTCGAACAGCAACTGATGAAACACTGTTTTTT. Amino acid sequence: CAISESTRTATDETLFF.

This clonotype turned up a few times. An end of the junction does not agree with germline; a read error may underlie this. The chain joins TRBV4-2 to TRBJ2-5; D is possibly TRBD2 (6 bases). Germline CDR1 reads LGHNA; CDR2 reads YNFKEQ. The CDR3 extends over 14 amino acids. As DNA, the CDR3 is TGTGACAGCAGCCAAGATTGGGGAGGAGAGACCCAGTACTTC. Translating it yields CDSSQDWGGETQYF.

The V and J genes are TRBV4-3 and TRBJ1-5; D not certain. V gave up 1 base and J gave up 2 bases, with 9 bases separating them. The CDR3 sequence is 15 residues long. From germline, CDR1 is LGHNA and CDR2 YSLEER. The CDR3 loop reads CASSQGALGNQPQHF. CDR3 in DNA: TGCGCCAGCAGCCAAGGTGCGTTAGGCAATCAGCCCCAGCATTTT.

CDR3 loop: CSVALIYSSYNEQFF. The CDR3 DNA sequence: TGCAGCGTCGCTCTTATCTATAGCTCCTACAATGAGCAGTTCTTC. V gene TRBV29-1 combines with J gene TRBJ2-1; D is unresolved. The germline gives CDR1 SQVTM, CDR2 ANQGSEA. This CDR3 has 15 amino acids. Trimming took off 6 bases at V and 0 bases at J, with 15 bases between the two ends.

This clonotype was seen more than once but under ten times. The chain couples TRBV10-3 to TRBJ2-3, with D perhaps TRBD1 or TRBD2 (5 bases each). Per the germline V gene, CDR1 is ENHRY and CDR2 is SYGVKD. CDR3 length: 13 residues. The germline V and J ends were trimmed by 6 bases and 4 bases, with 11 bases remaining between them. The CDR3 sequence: CAISPGTSDTQYF. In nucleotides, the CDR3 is TGTGCCATCAGCCCCGGGACGTCAGATACGCAGTATTTT.

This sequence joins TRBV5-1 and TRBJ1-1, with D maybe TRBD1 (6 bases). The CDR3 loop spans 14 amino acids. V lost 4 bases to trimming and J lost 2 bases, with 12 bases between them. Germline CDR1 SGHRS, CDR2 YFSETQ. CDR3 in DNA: TGCGCCAGCAGCGCGGGACACCAAAACACTGAAGCTTTCTTT. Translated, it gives CASSAGHQNTEAFF.

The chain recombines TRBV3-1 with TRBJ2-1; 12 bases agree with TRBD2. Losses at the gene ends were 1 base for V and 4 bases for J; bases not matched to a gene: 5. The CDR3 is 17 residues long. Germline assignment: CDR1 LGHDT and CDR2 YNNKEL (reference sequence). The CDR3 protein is CASSQAGLAGFYNEQFF. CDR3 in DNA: TGTGCCAGCAGCCAAGCTGGACTAGCGGGGTTTTACAATGAGCAGTTCTTC.

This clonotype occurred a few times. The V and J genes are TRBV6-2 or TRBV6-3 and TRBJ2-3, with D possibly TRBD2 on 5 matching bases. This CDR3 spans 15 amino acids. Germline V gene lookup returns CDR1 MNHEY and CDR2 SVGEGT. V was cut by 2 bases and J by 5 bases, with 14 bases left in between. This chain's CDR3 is CASSYPEAGGDTQYF. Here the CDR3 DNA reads TGTGCCAGCAGTTACCCCGAAGCTGGAGGAGATACGCAGTATTTT.

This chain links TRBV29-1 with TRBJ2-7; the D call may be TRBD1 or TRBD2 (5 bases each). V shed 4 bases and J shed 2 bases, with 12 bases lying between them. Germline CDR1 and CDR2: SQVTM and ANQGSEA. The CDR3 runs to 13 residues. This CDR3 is CSVGEGQTYEQYF. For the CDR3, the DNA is TGCAGCGTTGGAGAGGGGCAGACCTACGAGCAGTACTTC.

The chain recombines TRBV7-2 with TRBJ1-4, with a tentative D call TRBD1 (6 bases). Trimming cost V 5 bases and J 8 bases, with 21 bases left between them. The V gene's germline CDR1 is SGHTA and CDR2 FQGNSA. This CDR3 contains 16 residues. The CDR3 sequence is CASSGRTVRGQEKLFF. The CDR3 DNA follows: TGTGCCAGCAGCGGCAGGACAGTAAGAGGGCAAGAAAAACTGTTTTTT. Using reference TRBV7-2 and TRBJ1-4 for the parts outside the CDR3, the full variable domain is GAGVSQSPSNKVTEKGKDVELRCDPISGHTALYWYRQSLGQGLEFLIYFQGNSAPDKSGLPSDRFSAERTGGSVSTLTIQRTQQEDSAVYLCASSGRTVRGQEKLFFGSGTQLSVL.

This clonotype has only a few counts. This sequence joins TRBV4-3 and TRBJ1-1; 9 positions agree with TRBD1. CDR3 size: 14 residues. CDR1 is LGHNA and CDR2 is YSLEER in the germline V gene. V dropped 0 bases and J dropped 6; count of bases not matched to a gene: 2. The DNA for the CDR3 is TGCGCCAGCAGCCAAGAGGGACAGGGCGCTGAAGCTTTCTTT. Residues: CASSQEGQGAEAFF.